What follows are 27 T cell receptor beta chains derived from one specimen sequenced in a study of HIV-infected children after antiretroviral therapy interruption (dated by TCRdb to the late 2010s). The treatment or condition label for this specimen denotes: PENTA 11 planned treatment interruption arm or continuous ART arm. The library relied on 3' RACE. The sequencing machine was an Illumina MiSeq. TCR libraries were generated from RNA by a 3' RACE protocol incorporating unique molecular identifiers so that PCR amplification bias could be corrected. The raw public reads went through TCRdb reprocessing: fastp at Q25, MiXCR clone calling, in-frame beta chains kept. For every CDR3 protein sequence, its rows merge into one entry that carries the most common genes and DNA. The table for this sample lists about 15,000 distinct CDR3 sequences; more than 3% of them were counted only once. The ten largest clones add up to 5% to 5.5% of the sample.

The material sequenced was CD45RA+ CD4+ T cells from PBMCs, taken from a donor given antiretroviral therapy, either interrupted or continuous. The sample's cell subset or site, from its label and the paper: naive CD4+ CD45RA+ CD45RO- T cells. Receptors were obtained from a child between 2 and 17 years old with HIV.

This clonotype appeared many times. The chain recombines TRBV20-1 with TRBJ2-3; the D gene is possibly TRBD1 (5 bases). The germline gives CDR1 DFQATT, CDR2 SNEGSKA (reference sequence). This CDR3 is 13 amino acids long. V gave up 5 bases and J gave up 0 bases, with 9 bases separating them. Here the CDR3 DNA reads TGCAGTGCTCTAAGGGGTAGCACAGATACGCAGTATTTT. The encoded protein is CSALRGSTDTQYF.

This clonotype was detected ten times or more. The V gene is TRBV28, the J gene TRBJ1-2; no reliable D call. The CDR3 loop spans 12 amino acids. V lost 4 bases and J 2 bases, leaving 5 bases between the germline ends. CDR1 is MDHEN, CDR2 SYDVKM, per germline. In DNA form, the CDR3 reads TGTGCCAGCAGTTCCCTGAACTATGGCTACACCTTC. Translated, it gives CASSSLNYGYTF.

By share, this clonotype counts as medium-sized. The chain carries TRBV19 and TRBJ2-7; 8 positions agree with TRBD1. Germline CDR1 is LNHDA and CDR2 is SQIVND (reference sequence). V lost 4 bases, J lost 5 bases, and 7 bases stayed unmatched. The CDR3 runs 14 residues. CDR3 amino acids: CASSTGQGTDEQYF. DNA for the CDR3: TGTGCCAGTAGTACTGGACAGGGCACCGACGAGCAGTACTTC.

This clonotype showed up many times. The chain links TRBV12-3 or TRBV12-4 to TRBJ2-7; TRBD1 agrees at 7 bases. The junction had 13 bases not matched to a gene; V was cut back by 3 bases and J by 2 bases. This CDR3 contains 17 residues. The DNA of the CDR3 is TGTGCCAGCAGTTTTATGGCCCCGGACAGGATGCCCTACGAGCAGTACTTC. This codes for CASSFMAPDRMPYEQYF.

This sequence joins TRBV6-6 and TRBJ2-1; D perhaps matches TRBD2 (5 bases). Trimming removed 10 bases from V and 4 bases from J, with 8 bases in between. The CDR3 has 11 residues. Germline CDR1 is MNHNY and CDR2 is SVGAGI (reference sequence). CDR3 coding DNA: TGTGCCACTGGACTTTACAATGAGCAGTTCTTC. It codes for CATGLYNEQFF.

This clonotype was recorded many times. This chain connects TRBV7-2 to TRBJ2-5; maybe TRBD2 (5 bases). Germline values: CDR1 SGHTA, CDR2 FQGNSA. V lost 2 bases, J lost 5 bases, and 12 bases lay in between. The CDR3 runs to 14 residues. Here the CDR3 reads CASSLFGPGETQYF. The CDR3 DNA sequence: TGTGCCAGCAGCTTATTTGGCCCGGGGGAGACCCAGTACTTC.

Sample share makes this clonotype medium-sized. The chain has TRBV30 and TRBJ1-4; no reliable D call. The V end lost 3 bases, the J end lost 8 bases, and 22 bases lay between the germline ends. The CDR3 has 16 residues. Germline lookup yields CDR1 GTSNPN and CDR2 SVGIG (reference sequence). CDR3 in DNA: TGTGCCTGGAGCGGTCCCCCATTGAACCCGCCAGAAAAACTGTTTTTT. Translating gives CAWSGPPLNPPEKLFF.

This clonotype was seen repeatedly, ten times or more. The chain carries TRBV7-9 and TRBJ2-5, with TRBD2 matching 7 bases. CDR3 length: 14 residues. Per germline, CDR1 SEHNR and CDR2 FQNEAQ (reference sequence). V gave up 3 bases and J gave up 6 bases; unmatched junction bases: 7. The CDR3 loop reads CASSFGRAGKTQYF. CDR3 coding DNA: TGTGCCAGCAGCTTTGGGAGGGCCGGCAAGACCCAGTACTTC.

In this sample, this clonotype is medium-sized. The CDR3 DNA reads as TGTGCCAGCAGCCCGGGCAGGGGTGAAGGCTACACCTTC. It encodes CASSPGRGEGYTF. This sequence joins TRBV12-3 or TRBV12-4 and TRBJ1-2, with D perhaps TRBD1 (6 bases). The CDR3 is 13 residues long. The V gene lost 6 bases and the J gene lost 8 bases, with 16 bases spanning the gap.

This clonotype was counted ten times or more. The rearrangement uses TRBV20-1 and TRBJ2-1; possibly TRBD1 for D (6 bases). This CDR3 region has 17 residues. The V gene lost 1 base and the J gene lost 3 bases, with 19 bases spanning the gap. Germline assignment: CDR1 DFQATT and CDR2 SNEGSKA (reference sequence). CDR3 loop: CSARVRFGQGNYNEQFF. The DNA for the CDR3 is TGCAGTGCTAGAGTTAGGTTCGGGCAGGGGAACTACAATGAGCAGTTCTTC.

This clonotype was picked up many times. The chain joins TRBV28 to TRBJ2-3; D possibly uses TRBD1 or TRBD2 (5 bases each). The germline V gene encodes CDR1 MDHEN and CDR2 SYDVKM. CDR3 size: 13 residues. V lost 8 bases and J lost 3, with 12 bases in between. DNA for the CDR3: TGTGCCAGCGGGGTGAGGGGTACAGATACGCAGTATTTT. This sequence encodes CASGVRGTDTQYF.

The chain employs TRBV19 and TRBJ2-3; 9 bases align to TRBD1. The CDR3 length is 10 residues. The ends lost 9 bases at V and 14 bases at J; junction bases unmatched: 6. CDR1 and CDR2 (germline): LNHDA, SQIVND (reference sequence). The CDR3 DNA is TGTGCCAGCAGGGGACAGGGACTGTATTTT. Translating gives CASRGQGLYF.

This clonotype was recorded many times. The rearrangement links TRBV7-3 to TRBJ2-3; 8 bases map to TRBD2. V was pared by 2 bases and J by 2 bases, with 3 bases of the junction left unmatched. The CDR3 is 15 residues long. Germline CDR1 and CDR2: SGHTA and FQGTGA. In nucleotides, the CDR3 is TGTGCCAGCAGCTTACGGGGGGGGAACACAGATACGCAGTATTTT. Amino acids: CASSLRGGNTDTQYF. Drawing the rest from reference TRBV7-3 and TRBJ2-3, the complete variable domain is GAGVSQTPSNKVTEKGKYVELRCDPISGHTALYWYRQSLGQGPEFLIYFQGTGAADDSGLPNDRFFAVRPEGSVSTLKIQRTERGDSAVYLCASSLRGGNTDTQYFGPGTRLTVL.

This clonotype came up many times. The rearrangement uses TRBV14 and TRBJ2-1; tentatively, D is TRBD1 (5 bases). Germline CDR1 reads SGHDN; CDR2 reads FVKESK. There are 18 residues in the CDR3. V was clipped by 0 bases and J by 8 bases, with 23 bases between them. As DNA, the CDR3 is TGTGCCAGCAGCCAAGATCGGATAAGCGCCTCAGGGATTGATGAGCAGTTCTTC. It codes for CASSQDRISASGIDEQFF. The full variable domain, with the rest looked up from reference TRBV14 and TRBJ2-1, is EAGVTQFPSHSVIEKGQTVTLRCDPISGHDNLYWYRRVMGKEIKFLLHFVKESKQDESGMPNNRFLAERTGGTYSTLKVQPAELEDSGVYFCASSQDRISASGIDEQFFGPGTRLTVL.

There are many counts of this clonotype. Relative to the germline gene, one junction end is altered; a read error may explain this. This rearrangement joins TRBV2 to TRBJ2-5; D is possibly TRBD2 (7 bases). Germline CDR1 and CDR2: SNHLY and FYNNEI. The CDR3 loop spans 16 amino acids. The CDR3 region has the DNA TGTGCCAGCAGCTTAGGGACTGGGGGGGCGAGGGACACCCAGTACTTT. It is translated as CASSLGTGGARDTQYF.

This clonotype is medium-sized within its sample. This chain links TRBV13 with TRBJ1-2, with D maybe TRBD1 (5 bases). The V end lost 3 bases, the J end lost 6 bases, and 14 bases lay between the germline ends. The CDR3 has 14 residues. The germline V gene encodes CDR1 PRHDT and CDR2 FYEKMQ (reference sequence). The CDR3 here is CASSFRGEDDGYTF. CDR3 sequence (DNA): TGTGCCAGCAGCTTCCGGGGGGAGGACGATGGCTACACCTTC.

This clonotype was found many times. The chain uses TRBV11-2 and TRBJ1-1, with D possibly being TRBD1 (5 bases). This CDR3 has 17 residues. Germline CDR1 is SGHAT and CDR2 is FQNNGV. V lost 3 bases to trimming and J lost 1 base, with 18 bases between them. CDR3: CASSFRSGNGPNTEAFF. CDR3 DNA sequence: TGTGCCAGCAGCTTTCGTTCAGGGAATGGGCCGAACACTGAAGCTTTCTTT.

This clonotype was observed at least ten times. This chain uses TRBV11-2 with TRBJ2-5; tentatively, D is TRBD1 or TRBD2 (6 bases each). Trimming took 5 bases from V and 3 from J, leaving 22 bases between them. The CDR3 totals 17 residues. CDR1 is SGHAT and CDR2 is FQNNGV in the germline V gene. The CDR3 coding sequence is TGTGCCAGCAGCCCACGCTGGCAGACGGGGGCTGAAGAGACCCAGTACTTC. Translating it yields CASSPRWQTGAEETQYF.

The chain combines TRBV20-1 with TRBJ2-5; 7 positions match TRBD1. Germline V gene data show CDR1 as DFQATT and CDR2 as SNEGSKA (reference sequence). The CDR3 has 13 residues. The V gene end was trimmed by 5 bases and the J gene end by 2 bases; junction bases not matched to a gene: 5. This CDR3 reads CSALRDSQETQYF. The CDR3 region has the DNA TGCAGTGCTCTTAGGGACAGTCAAGAGACCCAGTACTTC.

In this sample, this clonotype turned up many times. This chain joins TRBV20-1 and TRBJ2-2, with D perhaps matching TRBD1 (6 bases). Germline CDR1 reads DFQATT; CDR2 reads SNEGSKA (reference sequence). Trimming took off 5 bases at V and 3 bases at J, with 13 bases between the two ends. This CDR3 region has 14 residues. CDR3 nucleotides: TGCAGTGCTCGGACAGAGCGAGACACCGGGGAGCTGTTTTTT. This sequence encodes CSARTERDTGELFF.

The table lists this clonotype with many counts. This chain connects TRBV2 to TRBJ2-7; the D gene is possibly TRBD1 (6 bases). The ends were cut back, 8 bases at V and 1 base at J, with 18 bases in the middle. The CDR3 sequence is 15 residues long. The germline V gene has CDR1 SNHLY and CDR2 FYNNEI. CDR3: CASVSPAGASYEQYF. The CDR3 nucleotides are TGTGCCAGCGTAAGTCCGGCAGGGGCTTCCTACGAGCAGTACTTC.

J is TRBJ2-4 and V is TRBV9; 9 positions match TRBD1. Per germline, CDR1 SGDLS and CDR2 YYNGEE. The CDR3 consists of 15 residues. Trimming took 2 bases from V and 5 from J; bases not matched to a gene: 5. Here the CDR3 reads CASSVGQGFENIQYF. The CDR3 DNA reads TGTGCCAGCAGCGTCGGACAGGGGTTTGAAAACATTCAGTACTTC. Looking up the rest from reference TRBV9 and TRBJ2-4 gives the full variable domain: DSGVTQTPKHLITATGQRVTLRCSPRSGDLSVYWYQQSLDQGLQFLIQYYNGEERAKGNILERFSAQQFPDLHSELNLSSLELGDSALYFCASSVGQGFENIQYFGAGTRLSVL.

In its sample, this clonotype is medium-sized. The J gene is TRBJ2-7, the V gene TRBV5-1; D gene ambiguous. V lost 0 bases, J lost 3 bases, and 4 bases lay in between. The length of the CDR3 is 12 residues. Per the germline V gene, CDR1 is SGHRS and CDR2 is YFSETQ. Here the CDR3 reads CASSLGDYEQYF. In nucleotides, the CDR3 is TGCGCCAGCAGCTTGGGTGACTACGAGCAGTACTTC.

At least ten counts were recorded for this clonotype. The J gene is TRBJ1-1, the V gene TRBV5-4, with 7 bases identical to TRBD1. Germline CDR1 is SGHNT and CDR2 is YYREEE (reference sequence). The CDR3 is made up of 15 amino acids. Trimming cost V 3 bases and J 0 bases; bases outside gene matches: 5. The CDR3 DNA follows: TGTGCCAGCAGCTCGACAGGGTCCTTGAACACTGAAGCTTTCTTT. This codes for CASSSTGSLNTEAFF.

This chain connects TRBV7-3 to TRBJ1-1; the D is unclear. The CDR3 is 14 amino acids. The germline CDR1 and CDR2 sequences are SGHTA and FQGTGA. The ends were cut back, 3 bases at V and 6 bases at J, with 14 bases in the middle. CDR3 nucleotides: TGTGCCAGCAGCTTCGGAGGGCACCCCGCTGAAGCTTTCTTT. Translating gives CASSFGGHPAEAFF.

This clonotype was seen ten or more times. The chain joins TRBV7-9 to TRBJ2-2, with D possibly matching TRBD1 (6 bases). V gave up 7 bases and J gave up 1 base, with 13 bases separating them. The CDR3 sequence is 15 residues long. Germline V CDR1 and CDR2: SEHNR, FQNEAQ (reference sequence). In DNA form, the CDR3 reads TGTGCCAGCAAGTACGGACAGTTGAACACCGGGGAGCTGTTTTTT. It translates to CASKYGQLNTGELFF.

The table lists this clonotype with many counts. The chain is built from TRBV6-1 and TRBJ1-2; 7 bases fit TRBD1. With 5 bases clipped from V and 7 bases from J, the junction kept 7 bases outside the gene matches. Germline V gene data show CDR1 as MNHNS and CDR2 as SASEGT. CDR3 length: 13 residues. Here the CDR3 DNA reads TGTGCCAGCAGTAGTGAGGGGGCGGTTGGCTACACCTTC. It is translated as CASSSEGAVGYTF.